The following is a TCR beta chain sequence with its context. This sample also contains other DNA sequences that code for the same CDR3. The data were obtained in a study of OX40 agonist ivuxolimab in advanced cancers. Study as a whole: The patients got ivuxolimab, which is an agonistic anti-OX40 (CD134) antibody.

The protocol was immunoSEQ multiplex PCR, while the TCRdb copy is restricted to in-frame clones and leaves out a portion. The sample lists some 80,000 clones, approximately 90% occurring once. There are 15 residues in the CDR3. Trimming pared 0 bases from V and 2 bases from J, leaving 8 bases between. The V gene's germline CDR1 is SGDLS and CDR2 YYNGEE. The sequencing used CD4+ or CD8+ T cells sorted from blood, collected in a trial of the OX40 agonist ivuxolimab. The sequence came from an adult with an advanced solid tumor such as melanoma, head and neck, liver or kidney cancer. The J gene is TRBJ2-2, the V gene TRBV9; D uncertain. The CDR3 sequence is CASSVDTANTGELFF. The CDR3 DNA reads as TGTGCCAGCAGCGTAGACACGGCCAACACCGGGGAGCTGTTTTTT.